This T cell receptor beta chain was captured by sequencing in a study of blood T cell repertoires in COVID-19. Study background: Researchers got acute and convalescent COVID-19 samples from the United States, Italy and Spain. T cells, B-cell-depleted T cells, or PBMCs provided the cDNA or gDNA that served as material.

Germline V CDR1 and CDR2: LGHDT, YNNKEL (reference sequence). The CDR3 length is 17 residues. Losses at the gene ends were 4 bases for V and 0 bases for J; bases not matched to a gene: 10. Original methodology: Scientists estimated how many nucleated cells there were by amplifying reference gene primers. Only in-frame clones appear in the TCRdb table, and some are missing; sequencing was by immunoSEQ multiplex PCR. The DNA gave D and trimming, while V, J and clone size come from that table. The table shows about 46,000 clones, with approximately 83% occurring only once. This sequence joins TRBV3-1 (or the pseudogene TRBV3-2) and TRBJ2-3; 7 bases line up with TRBD2. Material for sequencing was peripheral blood. This TCR derives from a woman of 80 years or more with COVID-19, enrolled during active disease. CDR3: CASSPSGSGFSTDTQYF. The CDR3 region has the DNA TGTGCCAGCAGCCCCTCGGGTAGCGGGTTTAGCACAGATACGCAGTATTTT.